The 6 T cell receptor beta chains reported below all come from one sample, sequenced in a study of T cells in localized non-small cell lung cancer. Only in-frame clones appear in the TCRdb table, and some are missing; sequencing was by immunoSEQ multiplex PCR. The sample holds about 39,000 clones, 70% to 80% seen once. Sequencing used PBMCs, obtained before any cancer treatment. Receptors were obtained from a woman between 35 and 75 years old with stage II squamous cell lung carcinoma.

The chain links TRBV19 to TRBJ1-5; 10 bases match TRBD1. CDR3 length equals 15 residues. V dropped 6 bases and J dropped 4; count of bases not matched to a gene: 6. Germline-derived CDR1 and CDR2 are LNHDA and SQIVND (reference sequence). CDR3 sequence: CASRPRDRGNQPQHF. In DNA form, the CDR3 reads TGTGCCAGTAGACCCAGGGACAGGGGTAATCAGCCCCAGCATTTT.

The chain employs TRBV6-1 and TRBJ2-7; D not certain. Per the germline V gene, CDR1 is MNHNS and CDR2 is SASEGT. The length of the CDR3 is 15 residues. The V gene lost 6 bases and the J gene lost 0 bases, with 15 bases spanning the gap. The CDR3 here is CASSPVTGSSYEQYV. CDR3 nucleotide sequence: TGTGCCAGCAGCCCAGTGACCGGAAGCTCCTACGAGCAGTACGTC.

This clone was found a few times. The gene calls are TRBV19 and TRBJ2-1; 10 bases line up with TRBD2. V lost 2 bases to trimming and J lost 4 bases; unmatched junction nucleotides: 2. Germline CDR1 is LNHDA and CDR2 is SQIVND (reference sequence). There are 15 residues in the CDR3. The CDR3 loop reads CASSISAGGYNEQFF. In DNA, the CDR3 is TGTGCCAGTAGTATATCAGCGGGGGGGTACAATGAGCAGTTCTTC.

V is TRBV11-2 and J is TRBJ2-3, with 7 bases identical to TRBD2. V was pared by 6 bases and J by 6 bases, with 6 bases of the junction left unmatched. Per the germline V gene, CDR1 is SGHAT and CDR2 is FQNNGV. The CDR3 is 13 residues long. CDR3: CASSRDGGDTQYF. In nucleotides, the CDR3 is TGTGCCAGCAGTAGGGACGGGGGGGATACGCAGTATTTT.

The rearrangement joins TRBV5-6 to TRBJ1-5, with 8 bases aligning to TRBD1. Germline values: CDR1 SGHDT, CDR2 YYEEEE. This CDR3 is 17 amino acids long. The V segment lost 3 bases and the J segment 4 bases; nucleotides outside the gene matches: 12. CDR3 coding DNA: TGTGCCAGCAGCTCCTACAGGGGGGGGACCAGGAATCAGCCCCAGCATTTT. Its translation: CASSSYRGGTRNQPQHF.

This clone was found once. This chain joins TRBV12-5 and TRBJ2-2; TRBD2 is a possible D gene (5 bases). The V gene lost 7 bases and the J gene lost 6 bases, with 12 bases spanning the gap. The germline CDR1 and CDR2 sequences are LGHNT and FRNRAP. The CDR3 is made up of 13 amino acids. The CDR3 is CASAPGKAGELFF. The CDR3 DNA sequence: TGTGCTAGTGCTCCGGGGAAGGCCGGGGAGCTGTTTTTT.